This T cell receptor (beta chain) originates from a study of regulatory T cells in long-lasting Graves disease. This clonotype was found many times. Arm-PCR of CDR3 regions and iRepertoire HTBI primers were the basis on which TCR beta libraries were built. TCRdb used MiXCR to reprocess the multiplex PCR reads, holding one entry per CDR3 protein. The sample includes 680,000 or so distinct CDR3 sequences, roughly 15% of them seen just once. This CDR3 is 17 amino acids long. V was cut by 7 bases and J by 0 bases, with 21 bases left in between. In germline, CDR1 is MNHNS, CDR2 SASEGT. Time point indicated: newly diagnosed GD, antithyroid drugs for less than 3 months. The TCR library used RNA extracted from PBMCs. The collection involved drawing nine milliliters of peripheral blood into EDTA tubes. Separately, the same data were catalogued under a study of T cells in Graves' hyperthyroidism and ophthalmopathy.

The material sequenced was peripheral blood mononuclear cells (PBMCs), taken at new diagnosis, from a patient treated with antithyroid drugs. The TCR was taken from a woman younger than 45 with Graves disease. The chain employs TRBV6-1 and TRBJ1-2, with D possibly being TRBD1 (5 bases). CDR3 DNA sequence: TGTGCCAGCACTAAGGGACTTCAGGGCCTCTCTAACTATGGCTACACCTTC. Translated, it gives CASTKGLQGLSNYGYTF.